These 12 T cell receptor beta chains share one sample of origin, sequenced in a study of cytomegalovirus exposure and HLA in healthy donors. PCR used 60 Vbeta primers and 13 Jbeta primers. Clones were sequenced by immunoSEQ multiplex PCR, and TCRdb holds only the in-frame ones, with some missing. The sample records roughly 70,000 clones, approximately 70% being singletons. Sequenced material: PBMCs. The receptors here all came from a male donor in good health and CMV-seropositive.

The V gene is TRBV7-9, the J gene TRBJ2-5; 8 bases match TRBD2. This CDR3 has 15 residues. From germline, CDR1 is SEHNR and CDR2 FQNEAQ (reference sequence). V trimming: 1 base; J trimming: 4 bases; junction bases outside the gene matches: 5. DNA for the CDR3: TGTGCCAGCAGCTTAGGGGGCGCGGGAGGAGAGACCCAGTACTTC. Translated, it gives CASSLGGAGGETQYF.

The chain's CDR3 is CASSHRDSWTGELFF. The CDR3 coding sequence is TGTGCCAGCTCACACCGGGACAGTTGGACCGGGGAGCTGTTTTTT. The gene calls are TRBV18 and TRBJ2-2; 7 bases map to TRBD1. The V gene end was trimmed by 4 bases and the J gene end by 5 bases; junction bases not matched to a gene: 7. This CDR3 region has 15 residues. Germline V CDR1 and CDR2: KGHSH, LQKENI.

Here the CDR3 DNA reads TGCAGTGCTCACGTCTATAGCGGCTACACCTTC. This translates into CSAHVYSGYTF. V usage is TRBV20-1 and J usage is TRBJ1-2; D ambiguous. Looked up from germline, CDR1 is DFQATT and CDR2 is SNEGSKA (reference sequence). This CDR3 is 11 amino acids long. V lost 5 bases, J lost 8 bases, and 12 bases lay in between.

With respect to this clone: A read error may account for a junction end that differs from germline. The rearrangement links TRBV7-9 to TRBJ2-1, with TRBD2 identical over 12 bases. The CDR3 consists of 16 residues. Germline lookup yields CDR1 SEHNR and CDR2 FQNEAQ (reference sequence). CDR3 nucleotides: TGCGCCAGCAAGCGACTAGCGGGGGATGCCTACAATGAGCAGTTCTTC. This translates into CASKRLAGDAYNEQFF.

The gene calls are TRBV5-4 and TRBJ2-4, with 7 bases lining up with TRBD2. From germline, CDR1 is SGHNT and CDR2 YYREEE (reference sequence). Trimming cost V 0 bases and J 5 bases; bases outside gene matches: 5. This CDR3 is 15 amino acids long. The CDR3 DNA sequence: TGTGCCAGCAGCTTGGAGCGGGCGGGGGAAAACATTCAGTACTTC. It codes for CASSLERAGENIQYF.

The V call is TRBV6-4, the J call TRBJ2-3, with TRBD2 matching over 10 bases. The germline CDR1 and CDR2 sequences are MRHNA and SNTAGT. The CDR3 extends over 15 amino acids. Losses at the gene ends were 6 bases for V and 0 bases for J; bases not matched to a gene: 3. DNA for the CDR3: TGTGCCAGCAGCCCGACTAGCGGGAGCACAGATACGCAGTATTTT. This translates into CASSPTSGSTDTQYF.

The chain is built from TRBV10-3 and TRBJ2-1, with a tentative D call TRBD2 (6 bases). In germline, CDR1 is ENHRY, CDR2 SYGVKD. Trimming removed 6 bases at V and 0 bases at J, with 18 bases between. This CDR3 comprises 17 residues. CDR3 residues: CAIRDSGTSSSYNEQFF. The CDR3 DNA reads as TGTGCCATCAGGGACTCCGGGACTTCGAGCTCCTACAATGAGCAGTTCTTC.

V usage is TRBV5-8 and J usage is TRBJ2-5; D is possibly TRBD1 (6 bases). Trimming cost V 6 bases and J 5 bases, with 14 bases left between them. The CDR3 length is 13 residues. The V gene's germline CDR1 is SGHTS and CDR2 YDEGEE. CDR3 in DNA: TGTGCCAGCAACCTACAGGGTCCGGAGACCCAGTACTTC. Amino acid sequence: CASNLQGPETQYF.

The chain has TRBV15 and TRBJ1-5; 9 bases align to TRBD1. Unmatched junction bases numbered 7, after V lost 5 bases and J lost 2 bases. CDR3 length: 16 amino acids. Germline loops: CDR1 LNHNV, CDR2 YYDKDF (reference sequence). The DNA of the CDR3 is TGTGCCACCAGCCGTAGCAGGACAGGGGGCAATCAGCCCCAGCATTTT. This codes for CATSRSRTGGNQPQHF.

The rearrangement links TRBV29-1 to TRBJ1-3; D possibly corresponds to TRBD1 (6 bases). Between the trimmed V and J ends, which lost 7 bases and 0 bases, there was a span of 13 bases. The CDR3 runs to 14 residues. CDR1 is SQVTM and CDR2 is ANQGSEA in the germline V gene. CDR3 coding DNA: TGCAGCGGACTCGGACAGAGCTCTGGAAACACCATATATTTT. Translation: CSGLGQSSGNTIYF.

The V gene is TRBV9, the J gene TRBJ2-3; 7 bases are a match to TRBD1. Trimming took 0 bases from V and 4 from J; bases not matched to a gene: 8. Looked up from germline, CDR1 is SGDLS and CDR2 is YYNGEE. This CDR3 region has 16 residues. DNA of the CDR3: TGTGCCAGCAGCGTAGAGGCCAGGGGGAGCGCAGATACGCAGTATTTT. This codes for CASSVEARGSADTQYF.

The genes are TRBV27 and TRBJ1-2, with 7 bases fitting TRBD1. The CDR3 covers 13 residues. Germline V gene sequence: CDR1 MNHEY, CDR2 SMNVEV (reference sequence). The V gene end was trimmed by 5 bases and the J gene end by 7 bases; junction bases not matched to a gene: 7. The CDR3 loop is CASSPYGTAGYTF. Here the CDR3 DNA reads TGTGCCAGCAGTCCATACGGGACAGCTGGCTACACCTTC.